These 29 T cell receptor beta chains originate from one sample sequenced in a study of blood T cell repertoires in COVID-19. Clones were read by immunoSEQ multiplex PCR, and TCRdb kept only the in-frame ones, dropping some. The table shows 300,000 or so clones, with 70% to 90% occurring only once. Sequenced: peripheral blood. Receptors were obtained from a man aged 65-85 years with acute or convalescent COVID-19.

This clone was detected only once. The chain recombines TRBV19 with TRBJ1-1; 8 positions match TRBD1. The CDR3 totals 13 residues. After removal of 7 bases from V and 5 bases from J, the junction contained 6 bases not matched to a gene. CDR1 is LNHDA, CDR2 SQIVND, per germline (reference sequence). CDR3 in amino acids: CASTSRGRTEAFF. The CDR3 DNA reads TGTGCCAGTACCAGCAGGGGGCGGACTGAAGCTTTCTTT.

The rearrangement uses TRBV4-2 and TRBJ2-1; 10 nucleotides agree with TRBD2. The CDR3 is made up of 15 amino acids. With 0 bases clipped from V and 4 bases from J, the junction kept 0 bases outside the gene matches. Per germline, CDR1 LGHNA and CDR2 YNFKEQ. CDR3 coding DNA: TGTGCCAGCAGCCAAGAACTAGCGGGGTACAATGAGCAGTTCTTC. Translation gives CASSQELAGYNEQFF.

This chain connects TRBV5-6 to TRBJ1-2, with 8 bases lining up with TRBD1. After removal of 2 bases from V and 1 base from J, the junction contained 7 bases not matched to a gene. Per germline, CDR1 SGHDT and CDR2 YYEEEE. This CDR3 is built from 16 residues. The CDR3 DNA reads as TGTGCCAGCAGCTTTGGCGGGACAGGACATAACTATGGCTACACCTTC. It specifies CASSFGGTGHNYGYTF.

This clone was detected once. The chain has TRBV10-3 and TRBJ1-1, with 8 bases lining up with TRBD1. The CDR3 runs 14 residues. The V gene's germline CDR1 is ENHRY and CDR2 SYGVKD. The V and J ends lost 6 bases and 4 bases, in that order; junction bases with no gene match: 7. In DNA form, the CDR3 reads TGTGCCATCAGCGTGGACAGGGTGGGCACTGAAGCTTTCTTT. Its translation: CAISVDRVGTEAFF.

J is TRBJ1-4 and V is TRBV14; unclear D gene. The germline V gene encodes CDR1 SGHDN and CDR2 FVKESK. V was trimmed by 2 bases and J by 4 bases, leaving 8 bases between them. This CDR3 has 14 amino acids. The CDR3 coding sequence is TGTGCCAGCAGCCAACAGTCCATTAATGAAAAACTGTTTTTT. Translated, it gives CASSQQSINEKLFF.

The genes are TRBV12-5 and TRBJ2-2; TRBD1 matches at 7 bases. The CDR3 is 15 amino acids. The germline V gene encodes CDR1 LGHNT and CDR2 FRNRAP. The V gene end was trimmed by 7 bases and the J gene end by 6 bases; junction bases not matched to a gene: 11. The CDR3 here is CASASGWTGPGELFF. The CDR3 DNA follows: TGTGCTAGTGCCTCAGGTTGGACAGGCCCCGGGGAGCTGTTTTTT.

The rearrangement links TRBV18 to TRBJ2-6; TRBD2 might be the D (6 bases). Germline V gene sequence: CDR1 KGHSH, CDR2 LQKENI. Trimming shortened V by 0 bases and J by 2 bases, and 11 bases separated the two germline ends. CDR3 length equals 17 residues. The CDR3 nucleotides read TGTGCCAGCTCACCACCGGGCGGAGGGGCTGGGGCCAACGTCCTGACTTTC. It yields the protein CASSPPGGGAGANVLTF.

The V call is TRBV7-8, the J call TRBJ1-2, with TRBD1 matching over 7 bases. The CDR3 runs to 17 residues. Trimming took 0 bases from V and 1 from J; bases not matched to a gene: 8. Per the germline V gene, CDR1 is SGHVS and CDR2 is FQNEAQ. The CDR3 reads CASSLAGSTGINYGYTF. DNA of the CDR3: TGTGCCAGCAGCTTAGCGGGGTCGACAGGGATTAACTATGGCTACACCTTC.

The chain is built from TRBV4-3 and TRBJ2-1, with 12 bases identical to TRBD2. Per the germline V gene, CDR1 is LGHNA and CDR2 is YSLEER. The CDR3 is made up of 19 amino acids. V dropped 1 base and J dropped 9; count of bases not matched to a gene: 16. The CDR3 nucleotides read TGCGCCAGCAGCCAAGCCTGGACTAGCGGGAACGCATTGGGGAGTGAGCAGTTCTTC. It specifies CASSQAWTSGNALGSEQFF.

The rearrangement links TRBV13 to TRBJ2-7, with D unclear. The CDR3 is made up of 11 amino acids. Germline CDR1 reads PRHDT; CDR2 reads FYEKMQ (reference sequence). The V end was cut by 2 bases, the J end by 6 bases, with 5 bases between. The CDR3 DNA reads TGTGCCAGCAGCTTATCTTCCGAGCAGTACTTC. Translating gives CASSLSSEQYF.

This clone was seen a handful of times. The genes are TRBV30 and TRBJ2-1; D unclear. This CDR3 is built from 15 residues. V lost 0 bases, J lost 2 bases, and 11 bases lay in between. The germline gives CDR1 GTSNPN, CDR2 SVGIG (reference sequence). DNA of the CDR3: TGTGCCTGGAGTGTACACCTTTCAACCTACAATGAGCAGTTCTTC. Translated, it gives CAWSVHLSTYNEQFF. Combining the CDR3 with reference TRBV30 and TRBJ2-1 gives the whole variable domain SQTIHQWPATLVQPVGSPLSLECTVEGTSNPNLYWYRQAAGRGLQLLFYSVGIGQISSEVPQNLSASRPQDRQFILSSKKLLLSDSGFYLCAWSVHLSTYNEQFFGPGTRLTVL.

The chain employs TRBV9 and TRBJ2-5, with a possible D match to TRBD1 (6 bases). V shed 4 bases and J shed 5 bases, with 18 bases lying between them. The CDR3 length is 15 residues. Germline CDR1 SGDLS, CDR2 YYNGEE. CDR3 region: CASSPTPDSRETQYF. The DNA for the CDR3 is TGTGCCAGCAGCCCAACCCCGGACAGTAGGGAGACCCAGTACTTC.

The chain recombines TRBV6-5 with TRBJ2-5; 9 bases agree with TRBD1. The J segment lost 5 bases and the V segment lost 10 bases, leaving 5 bases of the junction unmatched. Per the germline V gene, CDR1 is MNHEY and CDR2 is SVGAGI. This CDR3 region has 12 residues. This CDR3 reads CATSDRGETQYF. The CDR3 bases are TGTGCCACCTCGGACAGGGGCGAGACCCAGTACTTC.

This chain links TRBV28 with TRBJ1-6; no clear D gene. V was pared by 2 bases and J by 0 bases, with 8 bases between. The CDR3 has 16 residues. Germline CDR1 reads MDHEN; CDR2 reads SYDVKM. The CDR3 DNA reads TGTGCCAGCAGTTTAACCCGGAGCTCCTATAATTCACCCCTCCACTTT. Protein sequence: CASSLTRSSYNSPLHF.

This clone was detected only once. The CDR3 DNA follows: TGCGCCAGCAGCCGCCGGACTAGCGGGAGCACAGATACGCAGTATTTT. The encoded protein is CASSRRTSGSTDTQYF. The chain combines TRBV5-1 with TRBJ2-3, with 11 bases lining up with TRBD2. Per germline, CDR1 SGHRS and CDR2 YFSETQ. The CDR3 contains 16 residues. V was clipped by 4 bases and J by 0 bases; unmatched bases: 4.

The chain carries TRBV19 and TRBJ1-1; D call uncertain. Trimming took 3 bases from V and 4 from J, leaving 9 bases between them. The germline V gene encodes CDR1 LNHDA and CDR2 SQIVND (reference sequence). The CDR3 has 13 amino acids. The DNA of the CDR3 is TGTGCCAGTAGTATGTCTGTGGCCACTGAAGCTTTCTTT. Amino acid sequence: CASSMSVATEAFF.

The chain employs TRBV28 and TRBJ1-2; no reliable D call. The CDR3 has 13 amino acids. The V gene's germline CDR1 is MDHEN and CDR2 SYDVKM. V was pared by 5 bases and J by 0 bases, with 7 bases between. As DNA, the CDR3 is TGTGCCAGCAGTGCGGCAGCTAACTATGGCTACACCTTC. This gives the protein CASSAAANYGYTF.

This clone was observed a single time. The DNA for the CDR3 is TGTGCCACCAGTGACCCCGGGACAGGACTCCAAGAGACCCAGTACTTC. Protein product: CATSDPGTGLQETQYF. The rearrangement uses TRBV24-1 and TRBJ2-5; TRBD1 matches at 8 bases. The length of the CDR3 is 16 residues. V lost 4 bases to trimming and J lost 1 base; unmatched junction nucleotides: 7. Germline CDR1 and CDR2: KGHDR and SFDVKD.

This chain joins TRBV11-3 and TRBJ1-1; TRBD1 matches 8 bases. V dropped 0 bases and J dropped 0; count of bases not matched to a gene: 6. Germline CDR1 SGHNT, CDR2 YENEEA. The CDR3 sequence is 17 residues long. For the CDR3, the DNA is TGTGCCAGCAGCTTAGATTTGGGACAGGCCGTGAACACTGAAGCTTTCTTT. Its protein is CASSLDLGQAVNTEAFF.

The V gene is TRBV3-1 (or the pseudogene TRBV3-2), the J gene TRBJ1-1; D remains ambiguous. The V end lost 4 bases, the J end lost 3 bases, and 12 bases lay between the germline ends. This CDR3 region has 14 residues. Germline V CDR1 and CDR2: LGHDT, YNNKEL (reference sequence). CDR3 in DNA: TGTGCCAGCAGCCCCCTAGGAGAGGACACTGAAGCTTTCTTT. It translates to CASSPLGEDTEAFF.

The chain couples TRBV19 to TRBJ2-7; TRBD2 matches at 7 bases. This CDR3 contains 15 residues. Trimming cost V 4 bases and J 3 bases; bases outside gene matches: 9. Germline V gene lookup returns CDR1 LNHDA and CDR2 SQIVND (reference sequence). The DNA for the CDR3 is TGTGCCAGTAGTAGAAGGCGGGAGCTGGGCTACGAGCAGTACTTC. This codes for CASSRRRELGYEQYF.

The chain links TRBV19 to TRBJ2-2; TRBD2 matches 13 bases. From germline, CDR1 is LNHDA and CDR2 SQIVND (reference sequence). There are 19 residues in the CDR3. V trimming: 10 bases; J trimming: 6 bases; junction bases outside the gene matches: 20. CDR3 sequence: CATRTAEGLAGSNPGELFF. In nucleotides, the CDR3 is TGTGCCACCAGGACAGCAGAGGGACTAGCGGGGAGCAATCCCGGGGAGCTGTTTTTT.

This clone has a single count. The CDR3 region has the DNA TGCGCCAGCAGCCAAGATGGCCCGGAGCAGTACTTC. Translated: CASSQDGPEQYF. The rearrangement joins TRBV4-1 to TRBJ2-7; D not certain. The CDR3 is made up of 12 amino acids. Germline CDR1 is MGHRA and CDR2 is YSYEKL. The ends were cut back, 0 bases at V and 7 bases at J, with 7 bases in the middle.

The chain employs TRBV19 and TRBJ1-3; 7 nucleotides align to TRBD1. Germline CDR1 and CDR2: LNHDA and SQIVND (reference sequence). This CDR3 spans 15 amino acids. V shed 6 bases and J 0 bases; nucleotides not matched to a gene: 5. CDR3 nucleotides: TGTGCCAGTAGAAAGGACAGGAGCTCTGGAAACACCATATATTTT. It yields the protein CASRKDRSSGNTIYF.

This clone was seen a handful of times. The chain uses TRBV5-1 and TRBJ2-5, with 7 bases lining up with TRBD2. The CDR3 length is 15 residues. Germline V gene lookup returns CDR1 SGHRS and CDR2 YFSETQ. Unmatched junction bases numbered 9, after V lost 5 bases and J lost 2 bases. Written as DNA, the CDR3 is TGCGCCAGCAGTCAAGGAGCGGGAACACAAGAGACCCAGTACTTC. Its translation is CASSQGAGTQETQYF. The full variable domain, in which reference TRBV5-1 and TRBJ2-5 provide the parts outside the CDR3, is KAGVTQTPRYLIKTRGQQVTLSCSPISGHRSVSWYQQTPGQGLQFLFEYFSETQRNKGNFPGRFSGRQFSNSRSEMNVSTLELGDSALYLCASSQGAGTQETQYFGPGTRLLVL.

This chain links TRBV2 with TRBJ2-3; TRBD2 agrees at 9 bases. There are 19 residues in the CDR3. V shed 7 bases and J 6 bases; nucleotides not matched to a gene: 23. The germline V gene has CDR1 SNHLY and CDR2 FYNNEI. CDR3 in amino acids: CASTIQGWTSALSGDTQYF. CDR3 nucleotides: TGTGCCAGCACTATACAGGGTTGGACTAGCGCGCTCTCCGGGGATACGCAGTATTTT.

The chain has TRBV27 and TRBJ2-5; 9 bases align to TRBD2. The trim removed 0 bases at V and 4 bases at J, leaving 6 bases unmatched. Per the germline V gene, CDR1 is MNHEY and CDR2 is SMNVEV (reference sequence). The length of the CDR3 is 16 residues. CDR3 nucleotides: TGTGCCAGCAGTTTATCATTAGCGGGAGACACAGAGACCCAGTACTTC. This sequence encodes CASSLSLAGDTETQYF.

V and J are TRBV5-1 and TRBJ2-5; D perhaps matches TRBD1 (5 bases). Germline values: CDR1 SGHRS, CDR2 YFSETQ. The CDR3 is 16 amino acids. The V end lost 0 bases, the J end lost 5 bases, and 17 bases lay between the germline ends. CDR3 in amino acids: CASSLEPSGKGETQYF. The DNA of the CDR3 is TGCGCCAGCAGCTTGGAGCCCTCGGGTAAGGGGGAGACCCAGTACTTC.

The CDR3 is CASSVGIANTGELFF. The CDR3 nucleotides read TGTGCCAGCAGCGTAGGAATAGCTAACACCGGGGAGCTGTTTTTT. The V and J genes are TRBV9 and TRBJ2-2; D is unclear. Trimming removed 0 bases from V and 2 bases from J, with 8 bases in between. There are 15 residues in the CDR3. Germline values: CDR1 SGDLS, CDR2 YYNGEE. Variable domain in full (rest from reference TRBV9 and TRBJ2-2): DSGVTQTPKHLITATGQRVTLRCSPRSGDLSVYWYQQSLDQGLQFLIQYYNGEERAKGNILERFSAQQFPDLHSELNLSSLELGDSALYFCASSVGIANTGELFFGEGSRLTVL.